Below, 23 T cell receptor beta chains from the same sample are listed, as sequenced in a study of blood T cell repertoires in COVID-19. Assay: immunoSEQ multiplex PCR; the TCRdb copy retains only in-frame clones and omits some. The table includes 100,000 to 150,000 clones, 70% to 90% detected once. The sequenced sample was peripheral blood. The receptors here all came from an elderly woman with acute or convalescent COVID-19.

The chain has TRBV5-1 and TRBJ2-3; a possible D gene is TRBD1 (6 bases). From germline, CDR1 is SGHRS and CDR2 YFSETQ. Trimming cost V 4 bases and J 2 bases, with 11 bases left between them. There are 14 residues in the CDR3. CDR3 protein: CASSPRQVTDTQYF. CDR3 bases: TGCGCCAGCAGCCCGCGACAGGTCACAGATACGCAGTATTTT.

The count of this clone is one. The V and J genes are TRBV6-5 and TRBJ1-5; 8 nucleotides line up with TRBD1. The CDR3 contains 15 residues. Unmatched junction bases numbered 11, after V lost 6 bases and J lost 7 bases. Germline CDR1 is MNHEY and CDR2 is SVGAGI. The CDR3 DNA is TGTGCCAGCAGCTCGGGACAGGACGGGGGCCAGCCCCAGCATTTT. It specifies CASSSGQDGGQPQHF.

The V and J genes are TRBV6-5 and TRBJ1-5, with D uncertain. This CDR3 contains 12 residues. Between the trimmed V and J ends, which lost 6 bases and 3 bases, there was a span of 6 bases. In germline, CDR1 is MNHEY, CDR2 SVGAGI. The CDR3 protein is CASRANNQPQHF. The CDR3 DNA reads TGTGCCAGCAGGGCCAACAATCAGCCCCAGCATTTT.

V gene TRBV28 combines with J gene TRBJ1-2; possibly TRBD1 for D (6 bases). V gave up 4 bases and J gave up 4 bases, with 16 bases separating them. The CDR3 length is 15 residues. In germline, CDR1 is MDHEN, CDR2 SYDVKM. CDR3 DNA: TGTGCCAGCAGTTATATGGGGGGGCAGGGCTATGGCTACACCTTC. It yields the protein CASSYMGGQGYGYTF.

The chain is built from TRBV28 and TRBJ1-2, with 7 bases identical to TRBD1. Germline V gives CDR1 MDHEN, CDR2 SYDVKM. After removal of 5 bases from V and 3 bases from J, the junction contained 12 bases not matched to a gene. This CDR3 spans 16 amino acids. CDR3 sequence reads: CASSPPGDSYYYGYTF. The CDR3 nucleotides are TGTGCCAGCAGTCCGCCCGGGGACAGCTATTACTATGGCTACACCTTC.

This clone has just one count. The chain combines TRBV7-2 with TRBJ1-1, with 8 bases aligning to TRBD1. CDR3 size: 14 residues. Germline-derived CDR1 and CDR2 are SGHTA and FQGNSA. Trimming at V came to 3 bases and at J to 1 base, leaving 1 base not matched to a gene. The CDR3 DNA reads as TGTGCCAGCAGCTTCAGGGGGCAGAACACTGAAGCTTTCTTT. Its translation: CASSFRGQNTEAFF.

This clone was detected a few times. The V call is TRBV5-1, the J call TRBJ1-2; tentatively, D is TRBD1 (5 bases). The V end lost 4 bases, the J end lost 8 bases, and 18 bases lay between the germline ends. The CDR3 consists of 14 residues. Looked up from germline, CDR1 is SGHRS and CDR2 is YFSETQ. The CDR3 bases are TGCGCCAGCAGCCACCCTTCGGGGGAATCCGGCTACACCTTC. Translating it yields CASSHPSGESGYTF. Full variable domain (remainder filled in from reference TRBV5-1 and TRBJ1-2): KAGVTQTPRYLIKTRGQQVTLSCSPISGHRSVSWYQQTPGQGLQFLFEYFSETQRNKGNFPGRFSGRQFSNSRSEMNVSTLELGDSALYLCASSHPSGESGYTFGSGTRLTVV.

This chain joins TRBV6-5 and TRBJ1-5; D is unclear. The CDR3 is 14 residues long. CDR1 and CDR2 (germline): MNHEY, SVGAGI. Trimming pared 7 bases from V and 0 bases from J, leaving 10 bases between. The CDR3 region is CASTRFLSNQPQHF. CDR3 DNA: TGTGCCAGCACGAGATTTCTTAGCAATCAGCCCCAGCATTTT.

This rearrangement joins TRBV5-1 to TRBJ2-3; TRBD2 matches 7 bases. Germline assignment: CDR1 SGHRS and CDR2 YFSETQ. Trimming took 0 bases from V and 2 from J; bases not matched to a gene: 6. The CDR3 is made up of 16 amino acids. The CDR3 loop reads CASSLGASGNTDTQYF. DNA of the CDR3: TGCGCCAGCAGCTTGGGGGCTAGCGGTAACACAGATACGCAGTATTTT. Supplemented by reference TRBV5-1 and TRBJ2-3, the full variable domain reads KAGVTQTPRYLIKTRGQQVTLSCSPISGHRSVSWYQQTPGQGLQFLFEYFSETQRNKGNFPGRFSGRQFSNSRSEMNVSTLELGDSALYLCASSLGASGNTDTQYFGPGTRLTVL.

This chain uses TRBV27 with TRBJ2-3; 9 bases align to TRBD2. Germline CDR1 is MNHEY and CDR2 is SMNVEV (reference sequence). The CDR3 extends over 15 amino acids. The V segment lost 4 bases and the J segment 3 bases; nucleotides outside the gene matches: 5. CDR3 nucleotide sequence: TGTGCCAGCAGTTGGGCGGGGGGGCCAACAGATACGCAGTATTTT. As protein: CASSWAGGPTDTQYF.

The chain carries TRBV11-1 and TRBJ1-1, with no clear D. CDR3 length equals 11 residues. The germline V and J ends were trimmed by 5 bases and 5 bases, with 6 bases remaining between them. The germline gives CDR1 SGHAT, CDR2 FQDESV (reference sequence). CDR3 sequence (DNA): TGTGCCAGCAGCCACGGGACTGAAGCTTTCTTT. Its translation is CASSHGTEAFF.

The rearrangement joins TRBV11-2 to TRBJ2-7; 7 bases match TRBD1. This CDR3 has 17 residues. Trimming removed 5 bases from V and 3 bases from J; junction bases left unmatched: 16. Germline V gene data show CDR1 as SGHAT and CDR2 as FQNNGV. The CDR3 here is CASSPPVVGQYLYEQYF. The CDR3 nucleotides are TGTGCCAGCAGCCCCCCGGTTGTGGGACAGTATCTCTACGAGCAGTACTTC.

This chain links TRBV3-1 (or the pseudogene TRBV3-2) with TRBJ1-5; TRBD1 might be the D (5 bases). This CDR3 has 14 amino acids. V lost 1 base and J lost 6, with 10 bases in between. The V gene's germline CDR1 is LGHDT and CDR2 YNNKEL (reference sequence). CDR3 coding DNA: TGTGCCAGCAGCCAAGGGGGCAGGGTTCAGCCCCAGCATTTT. This codes for CASSQGGRVQPQHF.

The genes are TRBV29-1 and TRBJ1-1; perhaps TRBD1 as D (5 bases). Germline values: CDR1 SQVTM, CDR2 ANQGSEA. There are 13 residues in the CDR3. V was pared by 6 bases and J by 3 bases, with 14 bases between. This CDR3 reads CSVGQGAYTEAFF. For the CDR3, the DNA is TGCAGCGTGGGCCAAGGGGCGTACACTGAAGCTTTCTTT.

This chain uses TRBV7-8 with TRBJ1-3; D unresolved. The CDR3 covers 15 residues. Deletions cut 5 bases from V and 0 bases from J, with 11 bases between. Germline V gene sequence: CDR1 SGHVS, CDR2 FQNEAQ. DNA of the CDR3: TGTGCCAGCAGCGCCGGGAGTTACTCTGGAAACACCATATATTTT. Protein sequence: CASSAGSYSGNTIYF.

CDR3 sequence (DNA): TGTGCCAGCAGCCGGGGACTAGCGGGCCATGAGCAGTTCTTC. It specifies CASSRGLAGHEQFF. V is TRBV3-1 (or the pseudogene TRBV3-2) and J is TRBJ2-1; TRBD2 matches 12 bases. With 4 bases clipped from V and 8 bases from J, the junction kept 3 bases outside the gene matches. CDR1 is LGHDT and CDR2 is YNNKEL in the germline V gene (reference sequence). The CDR3 has 14 amino acids.

Turning to this clone: The junction differs from germline at one of its ends, possibly a read error. This rearrangement joins TRBV27 to TRBJ1-4; TRBD1 is a possible D gene (6 bases). This CDR3 is 13 amino acids long. Germline lookup yields CDR1 MNHEY and CDR2 SMNVEV (reference sequence). CDR3 amino acids: CASMRGPKEKLFF. As DNA, the CDR3 is TGTGCCAGCATGCGGGGGCCTAAGGAAAAACTGTTTTTT.

The CDR3 region is CASSPRPIQGAPPFTGELFF. The CDR3 nucleotides are TGTGCCAGCTCACCTCGACCAATACAGGGAGCACCCCCTTTTACCGGGGAGCTGTTTTTT. V and J are TRBV18 and TRBJ2-2; D possibly corresponds to TRBD1 (6 bases). Trimming pared 3 bases from V and 5 bases from J, leaving 28 bases between. This CDR3 region has 20 residues. Germline assignment: CDR1 KGHSH and CDR2 LQKENI.

The chain joins TRBV6-6 to TRBJ1-4; 9 nucleotides line up with TRBD1. Trimming cost V 2 bases and J 7 bases; bases outside gene matches: 5. Germline-derived CDR1 and CDR2 are MNHNY and SVGAGI (reference sequence). This CDR3 spans 15 amino acids. The CDR3 reads CASSYLTGGGEKLFF. In DNA form, the CDR3 reads TGTGCCAGCAGTTACCTGACAGGGGGTGGTGAAAAACTGTTTTTT.

The gene calls are TRBV20-1 and TRBJ1-2; D uncertain. The CDR3 is 13 amino acids. V was clipped by 3 bases and J by 4 bases, with 12 bases between them. The V gene's germline CDR1 is DFQATT and CDR2 SNEGSKA (reference sequence). The CDR3 DNA reads as TGCAGTGCTAGTTTAAGCCCACCCTATGGCTACACCTTC. This codes for CSASLSPPYGYTF.

CDR3 loop: CASSFSGNTYNEQFF. CDR3 DNA: TGTGCCAGCAGCTTCTCCGGGAACACCTACAATGAGCAGTTCTTC. The chain has TRBV11-1 and TRBJ2-1; a possible D gene is TRBD2 (5 bases). The germline gives CDR1 SGHAT, CDR2 FQDESV (reference sequence). The CDR3 contains 15 residues. Trimming shortened V by 3 bases and J by 2 bases, and 11 bases separated the two germline ends.

In its sample, this clone was seen once. This chain links TRBV3-1 (or the pseudogene TRBV3-2) with TRBJ2-3; 11 nucleotides align to TRBD2. In germline, CDR1 is LGHDT, CDR2 YNNKEL (reference sequence). This CDR3 comprises 16 residues. Trimming removed 2 bases from V and 6 bases from J; junction bases left unmatched: 7. The DNA for the CDR3 is TGTGCCAGCAGCCAACAACTAGCGGGGGCAGGCGATACGCAGTATTTT. The encoded protein is CASSQQLAGAGDTQYF.

This clone came up a few times. In the same sample, other DNA sequences code for this CDR3. This chain uses TRBV20-1 with TRBJ2-7, with a weak D call TRBD2 (6 bases). The CDR3 spans 11 residues. The germline V and J ends were trimmed by 3 bases and 3 bases, with 6 bases remaining between them. Germline V gives CDR1 DFQATT, CDR2 SNEGSKA (reference sequence). CDR3 nucleotides: TGCAGTGCTAGGGGAGGCTACGAGCAGTACTTC. Translation: CSARGGYEQYF.